These 3 T cell receptor beta chains came from one sample sequenced in a study of cytomegalovirus exposure and HLA in healthy donors. The PCR employed 60 Vbeta primers together with 13 Jbeta primers. This table comes from immunoSEQ multiplex PCR, and its TCRdb copy is limited to in-frame clones, with some not included. Of about 140,000 clones listed, approximately 82% are singletons. The sample comprised PBMCs. The receptors stem from a man younger than 40 in good health and CMV-seropositive.

CDR3 loop: CASSLAGSSYEQYF. In nucleotides, the CDR3 is TGTGCCAGCAGTCTTGCGGGAAGCTCCTACGAGCAGTACTTC. V is TRBV27 and J is TRBJ2-7; weak D call: TRBD2 (6 bases). The V end lost 5 bases, the J end lost 0 bases, and 11 bases lay between the germline ends. There are 14 residues in the CDR3. CDR1 is MNHEY, CDR2 SMNVEV, per germline (reference sequence).

The V call is TRBV6-1, the J call TRBJ2-7; a possible D gene is TRBD2 (6 bases). Germline V CDR1 and CDR2: MNHNS, SASEGT. CDR3 length equals 13 residues. V was cut by 9 bases and J by 4 bases, with 16 bases left in between. CDR3 nucleotides: TGTGCCAGTCGGGACGTTGGGGGGTACGAGCAGTACTTC. Its protein product is CASRDVGGYEQYF.

The chain carries TRBV11-2 and TRBJ2-4, with 9 bases that match TRBD2. V shed 5 bases, J shed 6 bases, and the junction held 11 bases outside the gene matches. CDR3 size: 16 residues. Germline V gene lookup returns CDR1 SGHAT and CDR2 FQNNGV. CDR3 nucleotides: TGTGCCAGCAGCCAGGGATTGGCGGGGGGGGCAAACATTCAGTACTTC. Protein: CASSQGLAGGANIQYF. Filled out from reference TRBV11-2 and TRBJ2-4, the complete variable domain reads EAGVAQSPRYKIIEKRQSVAFWCNPISGHATLYWYQQILGQGPKLLIQFQNNGVVDDSQLPKDRFSAERLKGVDSTLKIQPAKLEDSAVYLCASSQGLAGGANIQYFGAGTRLSVL.